Shown below are 5 T cell receptor beta chains from a single sample sequenced in a study of shared clonotypes between healthy human individuals. Produced via immunoSEQ multiplex PCR; TCRdb's table is partial and in-frame only. Here the sample spans around 1.9 million clones, roughly 93% being singletons. CD45RO-negative CD8 cells positively selected for CCR7 made up the naive population, which excluded terminally differentiated effector memory CD45RA+ cells. The sequenced material came from naive CD8+ T cells from PBMCs. The receptor set was obtained from a man aged 18 to 29 in good health. Some clones in this sample may be carry-over from other donors' samples.

This sequence joins TRBV12-5 and TRBJ2-3; tentatively, D is TRBD1 (6 bases). The CDR3 sequence is 15 residues long. Germline V lookup: CDR1 LGHNT, CDR2 FRNRAP. The ends were cut back, 2 bases at V and 2 bases at J, with 11 bases in the middle. The CDR3 DNA is TGTGCTAGTGGTTTGACAGGGATGTACACAGATACGCAGTATTTT. As protein: CASGLTGMYTDTQYF.

This chain links TRBV5-8 with TRBJ1-4; perhaps TRBD1 as D (5 bases). Trimming pared 2 bases from V and 8 bases from J, leaving 10 bases between. Germline V CDR1 and CDR2: SGHTS, YDEGEE. The CDR3 has 13 residues. The CDR3 reads CASSLQDNEKLFF. In DNA, the CDR3 is TGTGCCAGCAGCTTACAGGATAACGAAAAACTGTTTTTT.

The chain combines TRBV6-5 with TRBJ2-1; 8 bases align to TRBD2. With V trimmed by 7 bases and J by 4 bases, 3 bases remained unmatched. The germline CDR1 and CDR2 sequences are MNHEY and SVGAGI. This CDR3 region has 13 residues. CDR3 protein: CASNSGTYNEQFF. CDR3 in DNA: TGTGCCAGCAATAGCGGGACTTACAATGAGCAGTTCTTC.

Comment on this clone: This same CDR3 is encoded by further DNA sequences in the sample. The rearrangement links TRBV27 to TRBJ2-7; a weak D match, TRBD1 (6 bases). Germline assignment: CDR1 MNHEY and CDR2 SMNVEV (reference sequence). Trimming cost V 5 bases and J 5 bases, with 10 bases left between them. The CDR3 runs to 12 residues. DNA for the CDR3: TGTGCCAGCAGTCCGCAGGGGAACGAGCAGTACTTC. Its translation: CASSPQGNEQYF.

The chain is built from TRBV15 and TRBJ2-1; D unclear. V gave up 5 bases and J gave up 0 bases, with 8 bases separating them. This CDR3 spans 14 amino acids. Germline-derived CDR1 and CDR2 are LNHNV and YYDKDF (reference sequence). CDR3 residues: CATSLESSYNEQFF. The CDR3 bases are TGTGCCACCAGCCTTGAAAGCTCCTACAATGAGCAGTTCTTC. The variable domain in full, completed from reference TRBV15 and TRBJ2-1, reads DAMVIQNPRYQVTQFGKPVTLSCSQTLNHNVMYWYQQKSSQAPKLLFHYYDKDFNNEADTPDNFQSRRPNTSFCFLDIRSPGLGDTAMYLCATSLESSYNEQFFGPGTRLTVL.